These 10 T cell receptor beta chains came from one sample sequenced in a study of T cell responses to AZD1222 COVID-19 vaccine. Profiled with immunoSEQ multiplex PCR; TCRdb holds only in-frame clones, not every one. The table includes 150,000 to 200,000 clones, around 92% detected once. This sample comprised peripheral blood, obtained on day 0 of AZD1222 vaccination. These receptors came from an adult in good health.

V and J are TRBV9 and TRBJ2-3, with 7 bases matching TRBD1. Trimming took 3 bases from V and 2 from J; bases not matched to a gene: 6. The germline CDR1 and CDR2 sequences are SGDLS and YYNGEE. The CDR3 totals 15 residues. DNA for the CDR3: TGTGCCAGCAGCGCGACAGGGCATACCACAGATACGCAGTATTTT. The encoded protein is CASSATGHTTDTQYF. Full variable domain (remainder filled in from reference TRBV9 and TRBJ2-3): DSGVTQTPKHLITATGQRVTLRCSPRSGDLSVYWYQQSLDQGLQFLIQYYNGEERAKGNILERFSAQQFPDLHSELNLSSLELGDSALYFCASSATGHTTDTQYFGPGTRLTVL.

The V gene is TRBV5-1, the J gene TRBJ2-1, with D maybe TRBD1 (6 bases). This CDR3 comprises 15 residues. CDR1 and CDR2 from the germline V gene are SGHRS and YFSETQ. Trimming stripped 4 bases from V and 3 bases from J, with 14 bases between. The CDR3: CASSPAGQSYNEQFF. CDR3 nucleotide sequence: TGCGCCAGCAGCCCCGCCGGACAGAGCTACAATGAGCAGTTCTTC.

The chain recombines TRBV12-3 or TRBV12-4 with TRBJ2-5; D gene ambiguous. V lost 3 bases and J lost 7, with 9 bases in between. The CDR3 sequence is 12 residues long. CDR3: CASSFWLGTQYF. Here the CDR3 DNA reads TGTGCCAGCAGTTTCTGGCTGGGGACCCAGTACTTC.

V gene TRBV30 combines with J gene TRBJ2-3; 8 nucleotides align to TRBD1. CDR3 length: 14 amino acids. Per germline, CDR1 GTSNPN and CDR2 SVGIG (reference sequence). Trimming cost V 3 bases and J 2 bases; bases outside gene matches: 4. CDR3 sequence reads: CAWSKQGVTDTQYF. CDR3 coding DNA: TGTGCCTGGAGCAAACAGGGGGTCACAGATACGCAGTATTTT.

This clone showed up just a few times. The gene calls are TRBV7-7 and TRBJ2-7; maybe TRBD2 (6 bases). This CDR3 comprises 14 residues. Per germline, CDR1 SSHAT and CDR2 FNYEAQ (reference sequence). Trimming took 5 bases from V and 2 from J, leaving 13 bases between them. CDR3 residues: CASSPGPGAYEQYF. The CDR3 nucleotides read TGTGCCAGCAGCCCAGGGCCGGGGGCCTACGAGCAGTACTTC.

V usage is TRBV19 and J usage is TRBJ2-5; TRBD2 matches at 14 bases. Germline V gene data show CDR1 as LNHDA and CDR2 as SQIVND (reference sequence). With V trimmed by 3 bases and J by 7 bases, 7 bases remained unmatched. The CDR3 runs to 16 residues. In DNA, the CDR3 is TGTGCCAGTAGTATCCTGACTAGCGGGGGGGTTTTGACCCAGTACTTC. It codes for CASSILTSGGVLTQYF.

The J gene is TRBJ2-1, the V gene TRBV6-5, with unresolved D. The V gene's germline CDR1 is MNHEY and CDR2 SVGAGI. The CDR3 spans 12 residues. V dropped 0 bases and J dropped 7 bases, with 4 bases sitting between them. The CDR3 DNA sequence: TGTGCCAGCAGTTACTCTGGAAATGAGCAGTTCTTC. This codes for CASSYSGNEQFF.

The genes are TRBV11-2 and TRBJ1-1, with D hard to call. Germline V gene lookup returns CDR1 SGHAT and CDR2 FQNNGV. This CDR3 is built from 14 residues. V was shortened by 1 base and J by 3 bases, with 9 bases between the two germline ends. CDR3 DNA: TGTGCCAGCAGCTTAGTCGGTCTTGACACTGAAGCTTTCTTT. Translating gives CASSLVGLDTEAFF.

V gene TRBV30 combines with J gene TRBJ2-1; D not certain. The ends were cut back, 0 bases at V and 9 bases at J, with 12 bases in the middle. The CDR3 is 13 residues long. Germline V gives CDR1 GTSNPN, CDR2 SVGIG (reference sequence). This chain's CDR3 is CAWSVHGGREQFF. In nucleotides, the CDR3 is TGTGCCTGGAGTGTACATGGTGGACGTGAGCAGTTCTTC.

The CDR3 region is CASSAPQPGLAGKPYNEQFF. Here the CDR3 DNA reads TGTGCCAGCAGCGCCCCTCAGCCGGGACTAGCGGGAAAGCCCTACAATGAGCAGTTCTTC. V usage is TRBV9 and J usage is TRBJ2-1; 13 bases align to TRBD2. Per the germline V gene, CDR1 is SGDLS and CDR2 is YYNGEE. The CDR3 sequence is 20 residues long. The V gene end was trimmed by 3 bases and the J gene end by 2 bases; junction bases not matched to a gene: 14.